One sample yielded the 18 T cell receptor beta chains listed below, sequenced in a study of CD8 T cells in Susac syndrome. Random hexamers primed reverse transcription of about 0.5 to 1 ug RNA. TCRdb re-derived calls from the immunoSEQ multiplex PCR reads in MiXCR, one entry per CDR3 protein. Of 330,000 or so distinct CDR3 sequences listed, approximately 91% are singletons. Material: CD8+ T cells from PBMCs. Receptors originate from a human donor with multiple sclerosis.

The J gene is TRBJ1-2, the V gene TRBV29-1; a possible D gene is TRBD1 (6 bases). V lost 5 bases and J 8 bases, leaving 15 bases between the germline ends. CDR3 length equals 12 residues. From germline, CDR1 is SQVTM and CDR2 ANQGSEA. The CDR3 DNA reads as TGCAGCGTTCGCACAGGGTTAGGAGGCTACACCTTC. Encoded protein: CSVRTGLGGYTF.

The rearrangement links TRBV12-3 or TRBV12-4 to TRBJ1-5; D gene uncertain. This CDR3 spans 14 amino acids. V was trimmed by 1 base and J by 3 bases, leaving 7 bases between them. Written as DNA, the CDR3 is TGTGCCAGCAGTTTAGACGGCAACAATCAGCCCCAGCATTTT. Translation gives CASSLDGNNQPQHF.

The chain employs TRBV12-3 or TRBV12-4 and TRBJ2-5; TRBD2 is a possible D gene (5 bases). The CDR3 is made up of 15 amino acids. The V and J ends lost 4 bases and 5 bases respectively, with 17 bases between them. CDR3: CASSSRTHEAETQYF. The DNA of the CDR3 is TGTGCCAGCAGTTCCCGGACTCACGAGGCGGAGACCCAGTACTTC.

The V and J genes are TRBV24-1 and TRBJ2-3; 11 bases are shared with TRBD1. Germline V gene data show CDR1 as KGHDR and CDR2 as SFDVKD. V lost 6 bases and J lost 6; bases outside the gene matches: 10. The length of the CDR3 is 16 residues. The CDR3, as DNA: TGTGCCACCAGTCCATCGGACAGGGGGCGCAGGGATACGCAGTATTTT. Its protein product is CATSPSDRGRRDTQYF.

This clonotype was seen only a few times. The rearrangement uses TRBV7-9 and TRBJ1-1, with no clear D. The CDR3 extends over 13 amino acids. CDR1 and CDR2 (germline): SEHNR, FQNEAQ (reference sequence). Trimming shortened V by 5 bases and J by 3 bases, and 10 bases separated the two germline ends. The CDR3 here is CASSRPGDTEAFF. The CDR3 bases are TGTGCCAGCAGCAGACCGGGAGACACTGAAGCTTTCTTT.

This clonotype was observed a single time. V usage is TRBV27 and J usage is TRBJ2-5, with unresolved D. The CDR3 has 14 amino acids. From germline, CDR1 is MNHEY and CDR2 SMNVEV (reference sequence). Trimming took 3 bases from V and 1 from J, leaving 9 bases between them. This CDR3 reads CASSLIFGQETQYF. In DNA form, the CDR3 reads TGTGCCAGCAGTTTGATATTCGGCCAAGAGACCCAGTACTTC.

The chain uses TRBV27 and TRBJ1-2, with D possibly being TRBD1 (5 bases). Germline V gene data show CDR1 as MNHEY and CDR2 as SMNVEV (reference sequence). The CDR3 consists of 14 residues. V lost 2 bases to trimming and J lost 6 bases, with 13 bases between them. The DNA for the CDR3 is TGTGCCAGCAGTTTAGGGGGAGCGAACCATGGCTACACCTTC. The encoded protein is CASSLGGANHGYTF.

This clonotype has just one count. The chain couples TRBV7-6 to TRBJ2-7; 8 nucleotides match TRBD1. V lost 4 bases to trimming and J lost 5 bases; unmatched junction nucleotides: 13. The germline V gene has CDR1 SGHVS and CDR2 FNYEAQ. The CDR3 is made up of 16 amino acids. CDR3 loop: CASSSWDGQGEDEQYF. Written as DNA, the CDR3 is TGTGCCAGCAGCTCGTGGGACGGACAGGGTGAGGACGAGCAGTACTTC.

The chain uses TRBV29-1 and TRBJ1-1; D unclear. V gave up 3 bases and J gave up 8 bases, with 7 bases separating them. The CDR3 consists of 10 residues. CDR1 and CDR2 (germline): SQVTM, ANQGSEA. Here the CDR3 DNA reads TGCAGCGTTGAGGGCTCCGAAGCTTTCTTT. Translating it yields CSVEGSEAFF.

J is TRBJ2-1 and V is TRBV5-6; TRBD2 aligns across 9 bases. With 4 bases clipped from V and 6 bases from J, the junction kept 11 bases outside the gene matches. Germline CDR1 and CDR2: SGHDT and YYEEEE. This CDR3 contains 16 residues. The CDR3, as DNA: TGTGCCAGCAGCATCCAACGACTAGCGGCTACCAATGAGCAGTTCTTC. This gives the protein CASSIQRLAATNEQFF. The full variable domain, rest sourced from reference TRBV5-6 and TRBJ2-1, is DAGVTQSPTHLIKTRGQQVTLRCSPKSGHDTVSWYQQALGQGPQFIFQYYEEEERQRGNFPDRFSGHQFPNYSSELNVNALLLGDSALYLCASSIQRLAATNEQFFGPGTRLTVL.

This clonotype has a single count. J is TRBJ1-5 and V is TRBV20-1, with D maybe TRBD1 (5 bases). Germline-derived CDR1 and CDR2 are DFQATT and SNEGSKA (reference sequence). This CDR3 is built from 11 residues. Deletions cut 5 bases from V and 10 bases from J, with 12 bases between. The CDR3 protein is CSAETRGPQHF. CDR3 sequence (DNA): TGCAGTGCTGAAACAAGGGGTCCCCAGCATTTT.

The count of this clonotype is one. V gene TRBV24-1 combines with J gene TRBJ2-3; the match to TRBD1 covers 8 bases. Germline loops: CDR1 KGHDR, CDR2 SFDVKD. The CDR3 sequence is 16 residues long. With V trimmed by 4 bases and J by 4 bases, 9 bases remained unmatched. The CDR3, as DNA: TGTGCCACCAGTGACCCCGGGACAGGACGGGCAGATACGCAGTATTTT. It encodes CATSDPGTGRADTQYF.

The chain recombines TRBV19 with TRBJ1-5; D perhaps matches TRBD1 (6 bases). Per germline, CDR1 LNHDA and CDR2 SQIVND (reference sequence). The CDR3 runs 14 residues. Deletions cut 3 bases from V and 3 bases from J, with 9 bases between. The CDR3, as DNA: TGTGCCAGTAGTATTCGGACAGTCAATCAGCCCCAGCATTTT. Its protein is CASSIRTVNQPQHF.

The CDR3 DNA follows: TGCGCCAGCAGCCAGCCAGGCACATACGAGCAGTACTTC. It translates to CASSQPGTYEQYF. The V call is TRBV4-1, the J call TRBJ2-7; D is unresolved. The CDR3 is 13 residues long. The germline V gene encodes CDR1 MGHRA and CDR2 YSYEKL. V lost 3 bases, J lost 4 bases, and 10 bases lay in between.

V usage is TRBV4-2 and J usage is TRBJ2-5; 11 bases map to TRBD2. The ends lost 3 bases at V and 2 bases at J; junction bases unmatched: 2. The CDR3 sequence is 15 residues long. In germline, CDR1 is LGHNA, CDR2 YNFKEQ. The CDR3 nucleotides are TGTGCCAGCAGCCAGGGACTAGCGGATCAAGAGACCCAGTACTTC. It yields the protein CASSQGLADQETQYF.

This sequence joins TRBV28 and TRBJ2-7; D assignment may be TRBD1 or TRBD2 (5 bases each). The CDR3 length is 16 residues. Germline V gene data show CDR1 as MDHEN and CDR2 as SYDVKM. V was shortened by 6 bases and J by 6 bases, with 24 bases between the two germline ends. The CDR3 here is CASRAARGRFPREQYF. The CDR3 DNA follows: TGTGCCAGCAGAGCTGCCCGGGGCAGGTTCCCTCGCGAGCAGTACTTC.

This chain connects TRBV7-3 to TRBJ2-3; D ambiguous. CDR1 SGHTA and CDR2 FQGTGA come from the germline V gene. The CDR3 spans 15 residues. V was cut by 5 bases and J by 2 bases, with 14 bases left in between. This chain's CDR3 is CASSRSSPITDTQYF. CDR3 coding DNA: TGTGCCAGCAGCCGTAGTTCACCCATCACAGATACGCAGTATTTT.

This chain connects TRBV27 to TRBJ2-4; the D is unclear. Germline CDR1 is MNHEY and CDR2 is SMNVEV (reference sequence). The CDR3 runs to 14 residues. V was clipped by 4 bases and J by 2 bases, with 9 bases between them. In DNA form, the CDR3 reads TGTGCCAGCAGTTCCCCCTTGACCAAAAACATTCAGTACTTC. Residues: CASSSPLTKNIQYF.